Below, 20 T cell receptor beta chains from the same sample are listed, as sequenced in a study of T cells after yellow fever vaccination (dated by TCRdb to the late 2010s). What this sample's treatment or condition label stands for: live attenuated yellow fever vaccine strain. Libraries were made using 5' RACE. Sequencing relied on an Illumina HiSeq 2500. TCRdb handled the public reads itself, with Q25 trimming in fastp and clone calling in MiXCR, and kept productive beta chains. Every distinct CDR3 protein forms one entry, paired with its most common genes and DNA. The table for this sample lists 250,000 or so distinct CDR3 sequences; around 6.7% of them were counted only once. The top ten hold 1% to 1.2% of the sample. The sequencing used CD4+ T cells sorted from PBMCs, collected on the day of the yellow fever booster vaccination. Receptors originate from a man aged 30-40 years who received the YFV17D yellow fever vaccine.

This chain connects TRBV27 to TRBJ2-7, with a possible D match to TRBD1 (6 bases). Germline CDR1 MNHEY, CDR2 SMNVEV (reference sequence). The CDR3 spans 16 residues. The ends were cut back, 7 bases at V and 1 base at J, with 20 bases in the middle. CDR3 nucleotides: TGTGCCAGCACCCCACCCCGGGACACCCCATCCTACGAGCAGTACTTC. Translating gives CASTPPRDTPSYEQYF.

This clonotype has only a few counts. The V gene is TRBV12-3 or TRBV12-4, the J gene TRBJ2-3; 10 bases match TRBD2. The V segment lost 8 bases and the J segment 6 bases; nucleotides outside the gene matches: 2. This CDR3 contains 12 residues. The CDR3 nucleotides are TGTGCCAGCGGGACTAGCGCCGATACGCAGTATTTT. Its translation is CASGTSADTQYF.

This clonotype was observed a handful of times. The chain uses TRBV29-1 and TRBJ2-7, with D possibly TRBD2 on 6 matching bases. Germline V CDR1 and CDR2: SQVTM, ANQGSEA. V was trimmed by 5 bases and J by 3 bases, leaving 23 bases between them. The CDR3 sequence is 16 residues long. CDR3 DNA: TGCAGCGTTTCCCCAAAGTCCACGGGACTGAACTACGAGCAGTACTTC. Residues: CSVSPKSTGLNYEQYF.

This clonotype has a count of ten or more. The chain links TRBV20-1 to TRBJ2-3; maybe TRBD1 (6 bases). Trimming removed 6 bases from V and 5 bases from J, with 15 bases in between. CDR3 length equals 13 residues. In germline, CDR1 is DFQATT, CDR2 SNEGSKA (reference sequence). The DNA of the CDR3 is TGCAGTGCAGAGGGCCAGGGGCGAGATACGCAGTATTTT. Translation: CSAEGQGRDTQYF.

The chain joins TRBV29-1 to TRBJ1-6; D is unclear. This CDR3 region has 13 residues. CDR1 is SQVTM, CDR2 ANQGSEA, per germline. V lost 3 bases, J lost 10 bases, and 13 bases lay in between. For the CDR3, the DNA is TGCAGCGTTGAGGTGAAGGCGGGGTCACCCCTCCACTTT. Encoded protein: CSVEVKAGSPLHF.

This chain links TRBV25-1 with TRBJ1-1; possibly TRBD1 for D (6 bases). The germline V gene has CDR1 MGHDK and CDR2 SYGVNS. The CDR3 contains 15 residues. V lost 3 bases to trimming and J lost 3 bases, with 14 bases between them. The CDR3 coding sequence is TGTGCCAGCAGTGATCGGCGGGGGGCTCACACTGAAGCTTTCTTT. This sequence encodes CASSDRRGAHTEAFF.

The chain has TRBV12-3 or TRBV12-4 and TRBJ1-2; D uncertain. This CDR3 comprises 15 residues. Trimming took 0 bases from V and 4 from J, leaving 12 bases between them. The CDR3 spells CASSLAAAGVYGYTF. The CDR3 DNA follows: TGTGCCAGCAGTTTAGCCGCCGCCGGCGTCTATGGCTACACCTTC.

Ten or more counts support this clonotype. The V call is TRBV12-3 or TRBV12-4, the J call TRBJ2-7; D is ambiguous. V shed 0 bases and J shed 2 bases, with 5 bases lying between them. The CDR3 consists of 13 residues. The CDR3 region is CASSLAATYEQYF. CDR3 in DNA: TGTGCCAGCAGTTTAGCGGCTACCTACGAGCAGTACTTC.

The chain combines TRBV5-1 with TRBJ2-1; a weak D match, TRBD1 (6 bases). V dropped 4 bases and J dropped 3 bases, with 17 bases sitting between them. CDR3 length equals 16 residues. From germline, CDR1 is SGHRS and CDR2 YFSETQ. CDR3 in amino acids: CASSEQGLQVYNEQFF. The CDR3 DNA follows: TGCGCCAGCAGCGAACAGGGTCTCCAAGTCTACAATGAGCAGTTCTTC.

This clonotype occurred many times. The V call is TRBV18, the J call TRBJ1-5; the D is unclear. Germline CDR1 and CDR2: KGHSH and LQKENI. The V and J ends lost 4 bases and 1 base respectively, with 5 bases between them. The CDR3 is 13 amino acids. For the CDR3, the DNA is TGTGCCAGCTCACGTGGAAGCAATCAGCCCCAGCATTTT. It is translated as CASSRGSNQPQHF.

For the CDR3, the DNA is TGCGCCAGCAGCTTTATGGGGGTTTCCCACGAGCAGTACTTC. This sequence encodes CASSFMGVSHEQYF. The chain recombines TRBV5-1 with TRBJ2-7; D may match TRBD1 or TRBD2 (5 bases each). The CDR3 is 14 amino acids. With 2 bases removed from V and 5 bases from J, the gap between germline ends came to 14 bases. From germline, CDR1 is SGHRS and CDR2 YFSETQ.

The table lists this clonotype with a few counts. The chain recombines TRBV6-1 with TRBJ2-7, with TRBD1 as a possible D gene (5 bases). Trimming removed 3 bases from V and 2 bases from J, with 11 bases in between. The CDR3 totals 14 residues. In germline, CDR1 is MNHNS, CDR2 SASEGT. CDR3 DNA: TGTGCCAGCAGTGACGACAGTAGCCCCTACGAGCAGTACTTC. The encoded protein is CASSDDSSPYEQYF.

The rearrangement uses TRBV19 and TRBJ2-4, with D perhaps matching TRBD2 (6 bases). Trimming cost V 6 bases and J 3 bases, with 12 bases left between them. CDR1 and CDR2 from the germline V gene are LNHDA and SQIVND (reference sequence). This CDR3 spans 14 amino acids. CDR3 coding DNA: TGTGCCAGTAGCAACCCGGGAGACAAAAACATTCAGTACTTC. This sequence encodes CASSNPGDKNIQYF.

This clonotype was counted many times. The J gene is TRBJ2-1, the V gene TRBV29-1, with TRBD2 identical over 7 bases. Germline CDR1 SQVTM, CDR2 ANQGSEA. Losses at the gene ends were 4 bases for V and 5 bases for J; bases not matched to a gene: 5. The CDR3 contains 13 residues. CDR3 loop: CSVGQGGNNEQFF. The CDR3 DNA follows: TGCAGCGTTGGGCAGGGAGGGAACAATGAGCAGTTCTTC.

This clonotype is a singleton in its sample. A much larger clone is a single base away; this may be a read error. The chain recombines TRBV5-1 with TRBJ2-1; D perhaps matches TRBD2 (5 bases). CDR3 size: 13 residues. V was cut by 0 bases and J by 15 bases, with 16 bases left in between. From germline, CDR1 is SGHRS and CDR2 YFSETQ. CDR3 nucleotides: TGCGCCAGCAGCTTGGTTGAGCACGGCGAGGGGTTCTTC. It codes for CASSLVEHGEGFF.

This clonotype occurred a few times. V usage is TRBV12-3 or TRBV12-4 and J usage is TRBJ2-3, with D uncertain. The CDR3 totals 14 residues. Trimming stripped 4 bases from V and 4 bases from J, with 12 bases between. DNA of the CDR3: TGTGCCAGCAGTTCGAGGCAGTTAGCAGATACGCAGTATTTT. Translation gives CASSSRQLADTQYF.

This clonotype was seen more than once but under ten times. The rearrangement links TRBV4-3 to TRBJ2-4; D tentatively reads TRBD1 or TRBD2 (5 bases each). Germline values: CDR1 LGHNA, CDR2 YSLEER. The V end was cut by 1 base, the J end by 12 bases, with 19 bases between. CDR3 size: 15 residues. CDR3 DNA: TGCGCCAGCAGCCAAGGGCCCAGGGCGGAACGGGGTCAGTACTTC. This codes for CASSQGPRAERGQYF.

This clonotype was found a few times. The rearrangement uses TRBV11-2 and TRBJ1-1; TRBD1 agrees at 9 bases. CDR1 is SGHAT, CDR2 FQNNGV, per germline. The CDR3 extends over 15 amino acids. Trimming cost V 5 bases and J 0 bases; bases outside gene matches: 4. The CDR3 DNA reads as TGTGCCAGCAGCCAAAGGACAGGGGTGAACACTGAAGCTTTCTTT. It is translated as CASSQRTGVNTEAFF.

At least ten counts were recorded for this clonotype. The chain uses TRBV7-9 and TRBJ1-2, with a possible D match to TRBD1 (6 bases). Germline V gives CDR1 SEHNR, CDR2 FQNEAQ (reference sequence). Between the trimmed V and J ends, which lost 1 base and 8 bases, there was a span of 11 bases. The CDR3 covers 13 residues. CDR3 loop: CASSLDRVEGYTF. The DNA for the CDR3 is TGTGCCAGCAGCTTAGACAGGGTGGAGGGCTACACCTTC.

This clonotype occurred many times. The J gene is TRBJ2-5, the V gene TRBV20-1; 8 positions match TRBD2. CDR3 length: 13 amino acids. The J segment lost 5 bases and the V segment lost 5 bases, leaving 7 bases of the junction unmatched. Germline V gene lookup returns CDR1 DFQATT and CDR2 SNEGSKA (reference sequence). The CDR3 nucleotides are TGCAGTGCTGCCCGGGGGGGGGCGGAGACCCAGTACTTC. This translates into CSAARGGAETQYF.